Shown below are 21 T cell receptor beta chains from a single sample sequenced in a study of T cells in Graves' hyperthyroidism and ophthalmopathy. There were TCR beta CDR3 regions amplified from RNA transcripts. TCR CDR3 underwent first-round RT-PCR with the HTBI primer set. TCRdb itself ran the multiplex PCR reads through MiXCR, one entry per CDR3 protein. This sample has approximately 400,000 distinct CDR3 sequences, with approximately 13% found just once. Input material: blood. The receptors derive from a woman aged 55-70 years with Graves' hyperthyroidism.

The chain joins TRBV11-3 to TRBJ2-2; perhaps D is TRBD1 or TRBD2 (5 bases each). The germline gives CDR1 SGHNT, CDR2 YENEEA. CDR3 length equals 14 residues. The V end lost 8 bases, the J end lost 3 bases, and 13 bases lay between the germline ends. CDR3 DNA: TGTGCCAGCGTGGGGCAGGACTACACCGGGGAGCTGTTTTTT. This translates into CASVGQDYTGELFF.

On this clonotype: With a much larger clone just one base away, this may be a read error. Written as DNA, the CDR3 is TGTGCCACCAGTGATCGGACGCCCCGCTGGTCCTTCACAGATATGCAGTATTTT. Translating it yields CATSDRTPRWSFTDMQYF. This chain connects TRBV24-1 to TRBJ2-3; unclear D gene. Looked up from germline, CDR1 is KGHDR and CDR2 is SFDVKD. The length of the CDR3 is 18 residues.

This sequence joins TRBV28 and TRBJ1-6; TRBD1 might be the D (5 bases). The CDR3 runs 14 residues. Germline CDR1 reads MDHEN; CDR2 reads SYDVKM. Trimming removed 6 bases from V and 9 bases from J, with 15 bases in between. CDR3 DNA sequence: TGTGCCAGCAGCACTGGGACCATGGGTTCACCCCTCCACTTT. As protein: CASSTGTMGSPLHF.

The rearrangement joins TRBV18 to TRBJ1-3, with D perhaps TRBD1 (5 bases). CDR1 and CDR2 (germline): KGHSH, LQKENI. The germline V and J ends were trimmed by 5 bases and 3 bases, with 11 bases remaining between them. CDR3 length equals 14 residues. CDR3 in DNA: TGTGCCAGCTCATTCGACAGAGATGGAAACACCATATATTTT. As protein: CASSFDRDGNTIYF.

This clonotype occurred many times. The DNA of the CDR3 is TGTGCCAGCAGCGTACAGGGGCGGGAGACCCAGTACTTC. Translation gives CASSVQGRETQYF. The rearrangement joins TRBV5-5 to TRBJ2-5; TRBD1 matches at 7 bases. In germline, CDR1 is SGHKS, CDR2 YYEKEE (reference sequence). The V segment lost 4 bases and the J segment 5 bases; nucleotides outside the gene matches: 5. This CDR3 has 13 amino acids.

At least ten counts were recorded for this clonotype. This chain uses TRBV5-4 with TRBJ2-5; 11 bases are a match to TRBD2. The CDR3 totals 16 residues. Germline CDR1 reads SGHNT; CDR2 reads YYREEE (reference sequence). Unmatched junction bases numbered 2, after V lost 0 bases and J lost 1 base. The CDR3, as DNA: TGTGCCAGCAGCTTGGTTAGCGGGAGGGTCCAAGAGACCCAGTACTTC. Its protein product is CASSLVSGRVQETQYF.

This rearrangement joins TRBV4-1 to TRBJ2-2; D unclear. Trimming cost V 1 base and J 0 bases, with 9 bases left between them. The V gene's germline CDR1 is MGHRA and CDR2 YSYEKL. This CDR3 has 16 residues. The chain's CDR3 is CASSQVPAANTGELFF. CDR3 nucleotides: TGCGCCAGCAGCCAAGTGCCTGCCGCGAACACCGGGGAGCTGTTTTTT.

Only one count was recorded for this clonotype. V gene TRBV9 combines with J gene TRBJ1-5; D call uncertain. The germline V and J ends were trimmed by 1 base and 7 bases, with 9 bases remaining between them. The CDR3 sequence is 13 residues long. Germline CDR1 reads SGDLS; CDR2 reads YYNGEE. The CDR3 nucleotides are TGTGCCAGCAGCGTAATACCCGGGCAGCCCCAGCATTTT. Protein: CASSVIPGQPQHF.

This clonotype has just a few counts. J is TRBJ2-3 and V is TRBV29-1; TRBD1 matches at 11 bases. Germline trimming cut 3 bases from V and 6 bases from J; bases unmatched to any gene: 5. The length of the CDR3 is 14 residues. The germline V gene has CDR1 SQVTM and CDR2 ANQGSEA. The CDR3 loop reads CSVDGTGGGDTQYF. CDR3 DNA sequence: TGCAGCGTTGATGGGACAGGGGGGGGGGATACGCAGTATTTT.

In its sample, this clonotype was seen many times. The CDR3 region is CASSFEPGPGEQFF. The DNA for the CDR3 is TGTGCCAGCAGCTTCGAACCGGGTCCGGGTGAGCAGTTCTTC. The chain carries TRBV11-2 and TRBJ2-1; no reliable D call. The CDR3 loop spans 14 amino acids. The V gene lost 3 bases and the J gene lost 9 bases, with 15 bases spanning the gap. CDR1 SGHAT and CDR2 FQNNGV come from the germline V gene.

There are many counts of this clonotype. The chain couples TRBV28 to TRBJ1-1; the match to TRBD1 covers 12 bases. The CDR3 consists of 15 residues. Germline lookup yields CDR1 MDHEN and CDR2 SYDVKM. With 5 bases clipped from V and 4 bases from J, the junction kept 5 bases outside the gene matches. The CDR3 protein is CASSRDRGRGTEAFF. The CDR3 bases are TGTGCCAGCAGTCGGGACAGGGGGCGCGGCACTGAAGCTTTCTTT.

V gene TRBV9 combines with J gene TRBJ2-1; 16 bases agree with TRBD2. From germline, CDR1 is SGDLS and CDR2 YYNGEE. V gave up 4 bases and J gave up 8 bases; unmatched junction bases: 3. CDR3 length equals 15 residues. The CDR3 DNA reads TGTGCCAGCAGCCCGGGACTAGCGGGAGGGTATGAGCAGTTCTTC. Translated, it gives CASSPGLAGGYEQFF.

This clonotype was picked up a small number of times. The gene calls are TRBV10-3 and TRBJ1-3; TRBD1 matches 7 bases. The ends lost 6 bases at V and 3 bases at J; junction bases unmatched: 5. There are 14 residues in the CDR3. The germline V gene encodes CDR1 ENHRY and CDR2 SYGVKD. The CDR3 DNA reads as TGTGCCATCAGGGGGACAGCTTATGGAAACACCATATATTTT. As protein: CAIRGTAYGNTIYF.

V usage is TRBV18 and J usage is TRBJ2-3; D is unresolved. Trimming took 3 bases from V and 0 from J, leaving 7 bases between them. There are 14 residues in the CDR3. In germline, CDR1 is KGHSH, CDR2 LQKENI. The CDR3 spells CASSPVDSTDTQYF. CDR3 DNA: TGTGCCAGCTCACCCGTAGACAGCACAGATACGCAGTATTTT.

The sample holds a few counts of this clonotype. This sequence joins TRBV6-1 and TRBJ2-7; TRBD1 agrees at 7 bases. V was pared by 4 bases and J by 3 bases, with 6 bases of the junction left unmatched. Germline-derived CDR1 and CDR2 are MNHNS and SASEGT. This CDR3 has 14 amino acids. The CDR3 region is CASSVRDRFYEQYF. For the CDR3, the DNA is TGTGCCAGCAGTGTCCGGGACAGATTCTACGAGCAGTACTTC.

This clonotype was recorded many times. J is TRBJ2-1 and V is TRBV5-4; TRBD2 might be the D (6 bases). The CDR3 is 16 amino acids. Looked up from germline, CDR1 is SGHNT and CDR2 is YYREEE (reference sequence). V was cut by 3 bases and J by 1 base, with 14 bases left in between. The CDR3 nucleotides are TGTGCCAGCAGCTCCGACGGGGGTCAGTCCTACAATGAGCAGTTCTTC. The encoded protein is CASSSDGGQSYNEQFF.

This clonotype has ten or more counts. V is TRBV20-1 and J is TRBJ2-7; 11 nucleotides line up with TRBD2. Germline assignment: CDR1 DFQATT and CDR2 SNEGSKA (reference sequence). V gave up 3 bases and J gave up 7 bases; unmatched junction bases: 14. The CDR3 sequence is 16 residues long. CDR3 in amino acids: CSASTLGTSGGGEQYF. The CDR3 coding sequence is TGCAGTGCTAGCACCTTAGGGACTAGCGGAGGGGGGGAGCAGTACTTC.

Only a few counts were recorded for this clonotype. This sequence joins TRBV7-9 and TRBJ2-7; no definite D call. Germline loops: CDR1 SEHNR, CDR2 FQNEAQ (reference sequence). The CDR3 consists of 14 residues. With 1 base removed from V and 3 bases from J, the gap between germline ends came to 10 bases. CDR3 amino acids: CASSLDLGVYEQYF. In nucleotides, the CDR3 is TGTGCCAGCAGCTTAGACCTGGGCGTCTACGAGCAGTACTTC.

This clonotype was seen ten or more times. The chain carries TRBV7-8 and TRBJ1-2; D is possibly TRBD1 (6 bases). Germline CDR1 reads SGHVS; CDR2 reads FQNEAQ. The CDR3 is 13 residues long. V was clipped by 6 bases and J by 6 bases, with 14 bases between them. CDR3 sequence: CASRIQGDDGYTF. CDR3 nucleotides: TGTGCCAGCAGGATACAGGGTGATGATGGCTACACCTTC. Complete variable domain (other parts from reference TRBV7-8 and TRBJ1-2): GAGVSQSPRYKVAKRGQDVALRCDPISGHVSLFWYQQALGQGPEFLTYFQNEAQLDKSGLPSDRFFAERPEGSVSTLKIQRTQQEDSAVYLCASRIQGDDGYTFGSGTRLTVV.

The genes are TRBV24-1 and TRBJ2-3, with D perhaps TRBD2 (5 bases). CDR3 length: 13 residues. Trimming took 4 bases from V and 5 from J, leaving 9 bases between them. Germline V CDR1 and CDR2: KGHDR, SFDVKD. As DNA, the CDR3 is TGTGCCACCAGTGAGAGGGTTGGAGATACGCAGTATTTT. Encoded protein: CATSERVGDTQYF.

This clonotype has ten or more counts. The rearrangement links TRBV6-1 to TRBJ2-1, with 14 bases matching TRBD2. This CDR3 is 15 amino acids long. Germline V gene sequence: CDR1 MNHNS, CDR2 SASEGT. Germline trimming cut 6 bases from V and 7 bases from J; bases unmatched to any gene: 5. The CDR3 bases are TGTGCCAGCAGGCCCGGGACTAGCGGGAGAAATGAGCAGTTCTTC. Amino acid sequence: CASRPGTSGRNEQFF.